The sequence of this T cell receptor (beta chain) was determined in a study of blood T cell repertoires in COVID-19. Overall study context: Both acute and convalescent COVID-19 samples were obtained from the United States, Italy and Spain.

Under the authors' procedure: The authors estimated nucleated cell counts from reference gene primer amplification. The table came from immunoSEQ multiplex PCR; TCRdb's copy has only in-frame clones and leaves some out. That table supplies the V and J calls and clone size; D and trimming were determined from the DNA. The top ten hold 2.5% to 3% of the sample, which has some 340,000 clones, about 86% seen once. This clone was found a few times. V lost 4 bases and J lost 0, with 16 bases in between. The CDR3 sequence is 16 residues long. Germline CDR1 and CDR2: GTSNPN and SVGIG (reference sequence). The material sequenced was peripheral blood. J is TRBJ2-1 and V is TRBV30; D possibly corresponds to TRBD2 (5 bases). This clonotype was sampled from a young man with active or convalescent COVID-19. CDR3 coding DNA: TGTGCCTGGAAGAAGCGGTTGATAATCTCCTACAATGAGCAGTTCTTC. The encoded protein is CAWKKRLIISYNEQFF.